The 30 T cell receptor beta chains below all came from one sample that was sequenced in a study of beta chain features in type 1 diabetes. As every portion of the isolated RNA was reverse transcribed, the sequencing read expressed TCRB transcripts. The table came from immunoSEQ multiplex PCR; TCRdb's copy has only in-frame clones and leaves some out. This table has under 45,000 clones, approximately 51% appearing once. The specimen was stem cell memory CD4+ T cells from blood. Source of these receptors: a woman under 40 in good health.

This clone was picked up a small number of times. The rearrangement uses TRBV19 and TRBJ2-6; 7 bases are a match to TRBD1. The germline gives CDR1 LNHDA, CDR2 SQIVND (reference sequence). Unmatched junction bases numbered 12, after V lost 4 bases and J lost 0 bases. CDR3 size: 19 residues. CDR3 DNA sequence: TGTGCCAGTAGTACAGGACAGGTCCCCACCTCCTCTGGGGCCAACGTCCTGACTTTC. This gives the protein CASSTGQVPTSSGANVLTF.

The CDR3 spells CASSSSGTSATYNEQFF. CDR3 coding DNA: TGTGCCAGCAGCTCATCCGGGACTAGCGCAACCTACAATGAGCAGTTCTTC. The chain employs TRBV7-9 and TRBJ2-1; the match to TRBD2 covers 10 bases. The length of the CDR3 is 17 residues. The junction had 8 bases not matched to a gene; V was cut back by 4 bases and J by 2 bases. Germline V lookup: CDR1 SEHNR, CDR2 FQNEAQ (reference sequence).

V usage is TRBV5-1 and J usage is TRBJ1-1, with TRBD1 as a possible D gene (6 bases). Between the trimmed V and J ends, which lost 5 bases and 1 base, there was a span of 9 bases. CDR1 SGHRS and CDR2 YFSETQ come from the germline V gene. This CDR3 comprises 13 residues. CDR3: CASRLTGNTEAFF. CDR3 bases: TGCGCCAGCAGATTGACAGGGAACACTGAAGCTTTCTTT.

This chain uses TRBV15 with TRBJ2-6; 10 bases map to TRBD2. With V trimmed by 3 bases and J by 3 bases, 2 bases remained unmatched. The CDR3 sequence is 16 residues long. Germline values: CDR1 LNHNV, CDR2 YYDKDF (reference sequence). The CDR3 spells CATSRPSGSGANVLTF. The DNA for the CDR3 is TGTGCCACCAGCAGGCCTAGCGGGAGTGGGGCCAACGTCCTGACTTTC.

V and J are TRBV19 and TRBJ2-7; TRBD2 aligns across 9 bases. The germline V gene has CDR1 LNHDA and CDR2 SQIVND (reference sequence). This CDR3 is built from 15 residues. J gave up 0 bases and V 7 bases, and 7 bases lay outside the gene matches. The CDR3 sequence: CASTSGSGSSYEQYF. Written as DNA, the CDR3 is TGTGCCAGTACCTCGGGTAGCGGGAGCTCCTACGAGCAGTACTTC.

This clone has only a few counts. CDR3 sequence: CASSQGGQGRNTIYF. CDR3 nucleotide sequence: TGCGCCAGCAGCCAAGGAGGACAGGGGAGAAACACCATATATTTT. The chain links TRBV4-1 to TRBJ1-3; 9 positions agree with TRBD1. Germline V gene sequence: CDR1 MGHRA, CDR2 YSYEKL. This CDR3 contains 15 residues. The J segment lost 5 bases and the V segment lost 1 base, leaving 3 bases of the junction unmatched.

This clone has only a few counts. The J gene is TRBJ2-5, the V gene TRBV7-9, with D unresolved. Deletions cut 5 bases from V and 5 bases from J, with 3 bases between. The CDR3 loop spans 10 amino acids. CDR1 SEHNR and CDR2 FQNEAQ come from the germline V gene (reference sequence). The CDR3 spells CASSRETQYF. CDR3 nucleotides: TGTGCCAGCAGCCGGGAGACCCAGTACTTC.

The chain employs TRBV5-6 and TRBJ2-2, with D perhaps matching TRBD1 (5 bases). Trimming cost V 4 bases and J 7 bases, with 8 bases left between them. Germline assignment: CDR1 SGHDT and CDR2 YYEEEE. This CDR3 is built from 12 residues. The CDR3 sequence: CASSARGGELFF. CDR3 coding DNA: TGTGCCAGCAGCGCAAGGGGCGGGGAGCTGTTTTTT.

This chain joins TRBV6-6 and TRBJ1-2; no clear D. Germline V gives CDR1 MNHNY, CDR2 SVGAGI (reference sequence). This CDR3 comprises 15 residues. V shed 5 bases and J shed 1 base, with 14 bases lying between them. CDR3 in DNA: TGTGCCAGCAGTCCCCGAGGGCGAGATAACTATGGCTACACCTTC. This gives the protein CASSPRGRDNYGYTF.

This clone came up once. This chain connects TRBV9 to TRBJ2-5, with unresolved D. Germline CDR1 reads SGDLS; CDR2 reads YYNGEE. This CDR3 contains 13 residues. Trimming took 2 bases from V and 5 from J, leaving 10 bases between them. The CDR3 sequence is CASSVTGFETQYF. The CDR3 nucleotides are TGTGCCAGCAGCGTGACCGGGTTTGAGACCCAGTACTTC.

This clone appeared a few times. This chain connects TRBV15 to TRBJ2-6, with 7 positions matching TRBD2. CDR3 length equals 17 residues. Germline CDR1 and CDR2: LNHNV and YYDKDF (reference sequence). V lost 4 bases and J lost 1; bases outside the gene matches: 7. The chain's CDR3 is CATSTPLGGSGANVLTF. Written as DNA, the CDR3 is TGTGCCACCAGCACTCCTTTGGGAGGGTCTGGGGCCAACGTCCTGACTTTC.

The rearrangement links TRBV28 to TRBJ2-3; 9 bases fit TRBD1. J was trimmed by 4 bases and V by 2 bases; bases with no gene match: 4. CDR3 length: 15 residues. CDR1 MDHEN and CDR2 SYDVKM come from the germline V gene. CDR3 nucleotide sequence: TGTGCCAGCAGTTTAACCGGGACAGGGCCAGATACGCAGTATTTT. Protein product: CASSLTGTGPDTQYF.

The chain carries TRBV6-5 and TRBJ2-5; unclear D gene. The CDR3 runs to 13 residues. The germline V gene encodes CDR1 MNHEY and CDR2 SVGAGI. Trimming shortened V by 0 bases and J by 4 bases, and 6 bases separated the two germline ends. In DNA, the CDR3 is TGTGCCAGCAGTTACTCGAGAACAGAGACCCAGTACTTC. As protein: CASSYSRTETQYF.

V and J are TRBV7-3 and TRBJ2-3, with D maybe TRBD1 (6 bases). The V end lost 1 base, the J end lost 5 bases, and 16 bases lay between the germline ends. Per germline, CDR1 SGHTA and CDR2 FQGTGA. The CDR3 contains 16 residues. CDR3 coding DNA: TGTGCCAGCAGCTTAAGGGGGCTGGGAGAGGGAGATACGCAGTATTTT. It translates to CASSLRGLGEGDTQYF.

This clone was seen only a few times. The chain couples TRBV7-9 to TRBJ2-7; D is possibly TRBD2 (6 bases). The length of the CDR3 is 13 residues. Germline V CDR1 and CDR2: SEHNR, FQNEAQ (reference sequence). Trimming stripped 8 bases from V and 8 bases from J, with 19 bases between. The CDR3 region has the DNA TGTGCCAGCCGGGGTCGGGGGATAAATCAGCAGTACTTC. Protein product: CASRGRGINQQYF. The variable domain in full, with the rest retrieved from reference TRBV7-9 and TRBJ2-7, is DTGVSQNPRHKITKRGQNVTFRCDPISEHNRLYWYRQTLGQGPEFLTYFQNEAQLEKSRLLSDRFSAERPKGSFSTLEIQRTEQGDSAMYLCASRGRGINQQYFGPGTRLTVT.

The rearrangement links TRBV5-1 to TRBJ2-2, with 7 bases that match TRBD2. The length of the CDR3 is 16 residues. V was clipped by 4 bases and J by 4 bases; unmatched bases: 10. The V gene's germline CDR1 is SGHRS and CDR2 YFSETQ. The CDR3 loop is CASSGPGGSRTGELFF. The CDR3 nucleotides read TGCGCCAGCAGCGGTCCTGGCGGGAGCCGCACCGGGGAGCTGTTTTTT.

This chain connects TRBV7-2 to TRBJ2-1; 7 bases agree with TRBD2. Germline V lookup: CDR1 SGHTA, CDR2 FQGNSA. With V trimmed by 6 bases and J by 6 bases, 8 bases remained unmatched. This CDR3 comprises 14 residues. CDR3 sequence reads: CASRAPGLPNEQFF. CDR3 sequence (DNA): TGTGCCAGCAGGGCCCCGGGACTACCCAATGAGCAGTTCTTC.

The chain joins TRBV27 to TRBJ2-3; 16 bases match TRBD2. CDR1 MNHEY and CDR2 SMNVEV come from the germline V gene (reference sequence). The CDR3 has 21 residues. V lost 5 bases, J lost 6 bases, and 20 bases stayed unmatched. The DNA for the CDR3 is TGTGCCAGCAGTATACATACGAGGGGACTAGCGGGAGGGCCAGTTCACGATACGCAGTATTTT. Amino acids: CASSIHTRGLAGGPVHDTQYF.

The chain carries TRBV19 and TRBJ2-3; 10 positions agree with TRBD2. Trimming cost V 4 bases and J 8 bases; bases outside gene matches: 9. This CDR3 is built from 15 residues. Germline V CDR1 and CDR2: LNHDA, SQIVND (reference sequence). CDR3 nucleotides: TGTGCCAGTAGTACGGCTAGCGGGAGTTGGGGTACGCAGTATTTT. It translates to CASSTASGSWGTQYF.

There are a few counts of this clone. V gene TRBV29-1 combines with J gene TRBJ1-4; unclear D gene. V lost 7 bases and J 0 bases, leaving 9 bases between the germline ends. CDR3 size: 13 residues. CDR1 and CDR2 (germline): SQVTM, ANQGSEA. The CDR3 DNA reads TGCAGCGGGAGCACTGCAACTAATGAAAAACTGTTTTTT. Translation gives CSGSTATNEKLFF.

This clone was counted once. The V and J genes are TRBV5-1 and TRBJ2-4; 11 bases agree with TRBD2. This CDR3 is 17 amino acids long. Per germline, CDR1 SGHRS and CDR2 YFSETQ. V lost 1 base, J lost 1 base, and 4 bases stayed unmatched. In DNA, the CDR3 is TGCGCCAGCAGCTTGACTAGCGGGAGTCTGGCCAAAAACATTCAGTACTTC. This sequence encodes CASSLTSGSLAKNIQYF.

This clone has a handful of counts. CDR3 region: CAWSVRAYEQYF. Here the CDR3 DNA reads TGTGCCTGGAGTGTACGAGCATACGAGCAGTACTTC. The chain has TRBV30 and TRBJ2-7, with D hard to call. Trimming stripped 0 bases from V and 4 bases from J, with 7 bases between. The germline V gene encodes CDR1 GTSNPN and CDR2 SVGIG (reference sequence). The CDR3 is made up of 12 amino acids.

In this sample, this clone turned up a few times. CDR3 in amino acids: CASSSPWTSSGTDTQYF. Written as DNA, the CDR3 is TGTGCCAGCAGTTCCCCCTGGACTAGCAGCGGCACAGATACGCAGTATTTT. The rearrangement joins TRBV27 to TRBJ2-3, with TRBD2 identical over 8 bases. The CDR3 contains 17 residues. Germline V gene sequence: CDR1 MNHEY, CDR2 SMNVEV (reference sequence). J lost 1 base, V lost 4 bases, and 10 bases had no gene match.

This clone has more than one count but fewer than ten. The gene calls are TRBV30 and TRBJ1-1; D gene uncertain. Germline CDR1 reads GTSNPN; CDR2 reads SVGIG (reference sequence). CDR3 length: 12 residues. V was shortened by 2 bases and J by 7 bases, with 11 bases between the two germline ends. The CDR3 reads CAWSKTGYEAFF. CDR3 nucleotide sequence: TGTGCCTGGAGTAAAACGGGGTATGAAGCTTTCTTT.

This clone turned up a few times. V is TRBV10-3 and J is TRBJ2-2; D is unresolved. CDR1 and CDR2 (germline): ENHRY, SYGVKD. The ends were cut back, 6 bases at V and 5 bases at J, with 10 bases in the middle. This CDR3 contains 13 residues. CDR3 nucleotide sequence: TGTGCCATCAGGTACAGAGAAACCGGGGAGCTGTTTTTT. Translating gives CAIRYRETGELFF.

This clone was detected a few times. The genes are TRBV7-2 and TRBJ2-1; 9 nucleotides line up with TRBD1. The CDR3 contains 15 residues. Losses at the gene ends were 5 bases for V and 1 base for J; bases not matched to a gene: 3. Germline values: CDR1 SGHTA, CDR2 FQGNSA. The CDR3 is CASSRGQGSYNEQFF. The DNA of the CDR3 is TGTGCCAGCAGCCGCGGACAGGGGTCCTACAATGAGCAGTTCTTC. The whole variable domain, filled in from reference TRBV7-2 and TRBJ2-1, reads GAGVSQSPSNKVTEKGKDVELRCDPISGHTALYWYRQSLGQGLEFLIYFQGNSAPDKSGLPSDRFSAERTGGSVSTLTIQRTQQEDSAVYLCASSRGQGSYNEQFFGPGTRLTVL.

To note about this clone: Because the CDR3's place on the DNA is in doubt, the DNA is left out and the CDR3 is given as listed by TCRdb. The V call is TRBV5-8, the J call TRBJ2-2; the D call in the table, TRBD2, was not verified against the DNA. From its first to its last residue, the CDR3 has 15 amino acids. The germline V gene has CDR1 SGHTS and CDR2 YDEGEE. This chain's CDR3 is CASSPDTEMSGSCFF.

The chain carries TRBV28 and TRBJ2-3; D may be TRBD2 (6 bases). Germline V gives CDR1 MDHEN, CDR2 SYDVKM. The CDR3 has 18 amino acids. The germline V and J ends were trimmed by 4 bases and 0 bases, with 20 bases remaining between them. CDR3 sequence reads: CASSSLLSGPTSTDTQYF. DNA of the CDR3: TGTGCCAGCAGTTCCCTCCTAAGCGGGCCGACTAGCACAGATACGCAGTATTTT.

A few counts support this clone. The CDR3 DNA reads TGTGCCAGCAGCGCGCGGGAAATAAGGACCTCTCCCCTCTACAATGAGCAGTTCTTC. This translates into CASSAREIRTSPLYNEQFF. The rearrangement joins TRBV7-2 to TRBJ2-1; D may be TRBD2 (6 bases). The CDR3 is 19 amino acids. The ends were cut back, 5 bases at V and 3 bases at J, with 26 bases in the middle. CDR1 and CDR2 from the germline V gene are SGHTA and FQGNSA.

Only one count was recorded for this clone. The rearrangement uses TRBV20-1 and TRBJ1-1, with D tentatively TRBD1 (5 bases). This CDR3 contains 11 residues. The germline gives CDR1 DFQATT, CDR2 SNEGSKA (reference sequence). Trimming removed 8 bases at V and 10 bases at J, with 17 bases between. As DNA, the CDR3 is TGCAGTCCCTGGGGGGGAAATGGAGCTTTCTTT. This translates into CSPWGGNGAFF.